Listed below are T cell receptor beta chains from one sample, sequenced in a study of CD8+CD57+ T cells in acquired aplastic anemia. TCRdb reprocessed the reads with MiXCR, giving one entry per CDR3 protein. The sample records hundreds of thousands of distinct CDR3 sequences, around 68% being singletons. The sequencing sample was made of sorted CD4+, CD8+, or CD8+CD57+ T cells (not recorded which) from PBMCs. Receptors were obtained from a human donor in good health, serving as a control. Each CDR3 is given with its conserved first and last residue. A D gene is named only where the DNA matches it firmly. Size is omitted from some rows. Given values are once, few, many or a class for expanded clones.

clone_size | j_call | v_call | d_call | cdr3_aa | cdr3_nt
NA | TRBJ1-3 | TRBV7-9 | NA | CASSFGQDTGNTIYF | TGTGCCAGCAGTTTCGGGCAGGACACTGGAAACACCATATATTTT
NA | TRBJ1-2 | TRBV7-2 | NA | CASSLEGKGTFGYGYTF | TGTGCCAGCAGCTTAGAAGGTAAAGGTACTTTTGGCTATGGCTACACCTTC
NA | TRBJ2-3 | TRBV12-3/TRBV12-4 | NA | CATSPTLWRGGRGDTQYF | TGTGCCACCAGTCCGACGTTGTGGCGGGGAGGCCGGGGAGATACGCAGTATTTT
NA | TRBJ1-5 | TRBV20-1 | NA | CSARDYARNDQPQHF | TGCAGTGCTAGAGATTACGCGCGAAATGATCAGCCCCAGCATTTT
NA | TRBJ2-3 | TRBV6-1 | NA | CASILAALAGDTQYF | TGTGCCAGCATTTTAGCGGCCTTGGCTGGAGATACGCAGTATTTT
NA | TRBJ2-7 | TRBV7-6 | TRBD2 | CASSLEVRASGITF | TGTGCCAGCAGCTTAGAGGTACGGGCTAGCGGTATCACATTC
many | TRBJ2-1 | TRBV5-8 | TRBD2 | CASSLGLAGGYNEQFF | TGTGCCAGCAGCTTGGGACTAGCGGGGGGTTACAATGAGCAGTTCTTC
NA | TRBJ1-2 | TRBV15 | NA | CACTVSLRQDGYTF | TGTGCCTGCACCGTCAGCTTACGCCAGGATGGCTACACCTTC
NA | TRBJ1-6 | TRBV15 | NA | CATRTGGTDTLYF | TGTGCCACCAGAACGGGGGGAACAGATACCCTGTATTTT
many | TRBJ2-5 | TRBV6-1 | TRBD1 | CASSEGDRGYYF | TGTGCCAGCAGTGAGGGGGACAGGGGATACTACTTC
NA | TRBJ1-2 | TRBV2 | TRBD1 | CASRGTGLGYTF | TGTGCCAGCAGAGGGACAGGGCTAGGCTACACCTTC
NA | TRBJ2-3 | TRBV7-2 | TRBD1 | CASSHPEGQGVDTQYF | TGTGCCAGCAGCCACCCGGAAGGACAGGGAGTGGATACGCAGTATTTT
NA | TRBJ1-2 | TRBV5-8 | NA | CASSDFFPYNYGYTF | TGTGCCAGCAGTGACTTTTTCCCCTATAACTATGGCTACACCTTC
many | TRBJ2-3 | TRBV20-1 | TRBD2 | CSAQTSGDLTDTQYF | TGCAGTGCGCAGACTAGCGGGGACCTCACAGATACGCAGTATTTT
NA | TRBJ1-1 | TRBV5-1 | NA | CASSMLQTQEAFF | TGCGCCAGCAGCATGCTGCAGACTCAAGAAGCTTTCTTT
many | TRBJ2-3 | TRBV24-1 | TRBD1 | CATSDSGQGLFEQYF | TGTGCCACCAGTGATTCTGGACAGGGTCTCTTTGAGCAGTATTTT
NA | TRBJ2-7 | TRBV20-1 | NA | CSAGAGTSYQQYF | TGCAGCGCTGGAGCCGGAACGTCCTACCAGCAGTACTTC
NA | TRBJ1-1 | TRBV7-2 | NA | CASSPPLEDEAFF | TGTGCCAGCAGCCCCCCGTTAGAGGATGAGGCTTTCTTC
once | TRBJ1-5 | TRBV9 | NA | CASSDGRGGTQHF | TGTGCCAGCAGTGATGGACGCGGGGGGACCCAGCATTTT
NA | TRBJ1-2 | TRBV7-2 | NA | CASSLWEGQSF | TGTGCCAGCAGCTTATGGGAGGGCCAGTCCTTC
NA | TRBJ2-2 | TRBV7-9 | TRBD1 | CASSSYQGAPYNELFF | TGTGCCAGCAGCTCATACCAGGGGGCGCCGTACAATGAGCTGTTTTTT
NA | TRBJ1-6 | TRBV10-3 | TRBD1 | CATSDRVYSPLHF | TGTGCCACGTCGGACAGGGTATATTCACCCCTCCACTTT
NA | TRBJ1-6 | TRBV5-4 | NA | CASSSGAGDSPLHF | TGTGCCAGCAGCTCCGGGGCCGGGGACTCACCCCTCCACTTT
many | TRBJ1-4 | TRBV6-1 | NA | CASSRRNLEKLFF | TGTGCCAGCAGTCGAAGGAATTTGGAAAAACTGTTTTTT
many | TRBJ2-1 | TRBV12-3/TRBV12-4 | NA | CASSPPSRSYNEQFF | TGTGCCAGCAGTCCCCCTAGCAGGTCCTACAATGAGCAGTTCTTC
once | TRBJ1-1 | TRBV7-2 | TRBD1 | CASSLCGADRDTEAFF | TGTGCCAGCAGCTTATGCGGGGCAGACAGGGACACTGAAGCTTTCTTT
NA | TRBJ2-2 | TRBV12-3/TRBV12-4 | NA | CASSIPRGNGELFF | TGTGCCAGCAGCATCCCTAGGGGGAACGGGGAGCTGTTTTTT
many | TRBJ2-1 | TRBV20-1 | NA | CSARARLAGALNEQFF | TGCAGTGCTAGAGCCCGCTTGGCAGGAGCCCTCAATGAGCAGTTCTTC
many | TRBJ2-7 | TRBV19 | NA | CASSIGGTSYEQYF | TGTGCCAGTAGTATAGGAGGGACTTCCTACGAGCAGTACTTC
many | TRBJ1-4 | TRBV19 | NA | CASSIARKGNEKLFF | TGTGCCAGTAGTATAGCGCGGAAGGGGAATGAAAAACTGTTTTTT
NA | TRBJ1-6 | TRBV9 | NA | CASSVEQLNSPHHF | TGTGCCAGCAGCGTAGAACAGCTTAATTCCCCCCACCACTTT
many | TRBJ2-2 | TRBV20-1 | NA | CSAHPGQNTGELFF | TGCAGTGCTCACCCGGGACAAAACACCGGGGAGCTGTTTTTT
many | TRBJ1-1 | TRBV9 | NA | CASSVVTGNTEAFF | TGTGCCAGCAGCGTAGTTACAGGCAACACTGAAGCTTTCTTT
once | TRBJ2-7 | TRBV5-4 | NA | CASSSGLAYEQYF | TGTGCCAGCAGCTCAGGACTGGCCTACGAGCAGTACTTC
NA | TRBJ1-3 | TRBV7-2 | NA | CASSLASNSGNSIYF | TGTGCCAGCAGCTTAGCTTCTAACTCTGGAAACAGCATATATTTT
NA | TRBJ2-6 | TRBV15 | NA | CATSRDTWSGANVLTF | TGTGCCACCAGCAGAGATACGTGGTCTGGGGCCAACGTCCTGACTTTC
NA | TRBJ2-3 | TRBV24-1 | TRBD2 | CATSDVGLAGGPNTQYF | TGTGCCACCAGTGACGTGGGACTAGCGGGGGGGCCAAATACGCAGTATTTT
NA | TRBJ1-6 | TRBV7-6 | NA | CASSVSVGGYTTHLHF | TGTGCCAGCAGCGTGAGCGTTGGGGGCTACACCACACATCTCCACTTT
NA | TRBJ2-5 | TRBV7-2 | NA | CASSLDGRGTQYF | TGTGCCAGCAGCTTGGACGGCAGGGGGACCCAGTACTTC
many | TRBJ1-1 | TRBV2 | NA | CASNPGVGTEAFF | TGTGCCAGCAATCCAGGGGTTGGCACTGAAGCTTTCTTT